This is a list of T cell receptor beta chains from one sample in a study of T cell changes during pregnancy in multiple sclerosis. Assay used: immunoSEQ multiplex PCR; TCRdb lists only in-frame clones, some missing. The sample has 75,000 to 100,000 clones, 90% seen once; the top ten hold under 0.85%. The sequencing used peripheral blood, collected in the second trimester of pregnancy. All receptors derive from a female donor in good health, enrolled as a control in a pregnancy study. CDR3s include the opening cysteine and the closing phenylalanine or tryptophan. D genes are given only for firm matches. Where a row states a size, it is once, few, many or the class of an expanded clone; other rows omit it.

v_call: TRBV6-1
d_call: TRBD1
clone_size: NA
j_call: TRBJ1-2
cdr3_nt: TGTGCCAGCAGCGCTGGGACAGGGTCCGGCTACACCTTC
cdr3_aa: CASSAGTGSGYTF

v_call: TRBV6-5
d_call: TRBD1
clone_size: NA
j_call: TRBJ2-5
cdr3_nt: TGTGCCAGCAGTTCCTGGACAGGGGGGCAAGAGACCCAGTACTTC
cdr3_aa: CASSSWTGGQETQYF

v_call: TRBV28
d_call: NA
clone_size: NA
j_call: TRBJ1-1
cdr3_nt: TGTGCCAGCAGTATCTTACCGGGAGCCGAAGCTTTCTTT
cdr3_aa: CASSILPGAEAFF

v_call: TRBV5-1
d_call: TRBD1
clone_size: once
j_call: TRBJ2-3
cdr3_nt: TGCGCCAGCAGCGGGACAGGGAGCACAGATACGCAGTATTTT
cdr3_aa: CASSGTGSTDTQYF

v_call: TRBV25-1
d_call: NA
clone_size: NA
j_call: TRBJ1-2
cdr3_nt: TGTGCCAGCAGGGACATAAGAGGCTACACCTTC
cdr3_aa: CASRDIRGYTF

v_call: TRBV29-1
d_call: TRBD1
clone_size: once
j_call: TRBJ2-7
cdr3_nt: TGCAGCGTTCGGACAGGGGCCTACGAGCAGTACTTC
cdr3_aa: CSVRTGAYEQYF

v_call: TRBV27
d_call: NA
clone_size: NA
j_call: TRBJ1-5
cdr3_nt: TGTGCCAGCAGTCGCAGGGGCACCCTCTCTCAGCCCCAGCATTTT
cdr3_aa: CASSRRGTLSQPQHF

v_call: TRBV19
d_call: NA
clone_size: NA
j_call: TRBJ1-1
cdr3_nt: TGTGCCAGTAGTCCTACTCAGAACACTGAAGCTTTCTTT
cdr3_aa: CASSPTQNTEAFF

v_call: TRBV6-1
d_call: TRBD2
clone_size: NA
j_call: TRBJ2-7
cdr3_nt: TGTGCCAGCAGTGCGGCTAGCGGGGGCTACGAGCAGTACTTC
cdr3_aa: CASSAASGGYEQYF

v_call: TRBV11-2
d_call: NA
clone_size: NA
j_call: TRBJ2-3
cdr3_nt: TGTGCCAGCAGCTTAGTAGGGGGAGATACGCAGTATTTT
cdr3_aa: CASSLVGGDTQYF

v_call: TRBV6-6
d_call: NA
clone_size: NA
j_call: TRBJ2-7
cdr3_nt: TGTGCCAGCAGGCGCGACAGGAACTCCTACGAGCAGTACTTC
cdr3_aa: CASRRDRNSYEQYF

v_call: TRBV6-5
d_call: NA
clone_size: NA
j_call: TRBJ2-5
cdr3_nt: TGTGCCAGCAGTTACTCGAGGCAGCCCATAGAGACCCAGTACTTC
cdr3_aa: CASSYSRQPIETQYF

v_call: TRBV30
d_call: TRBD2
clone_size: NA
j_call: TRBJ2-1
cdr3_nt: TGTGCCTGGAGTGTACGCCCAGCGGGAGGCCAAGAGCAGTTCTTC
cdr3_aa: CAWSVRPAGGQEQFF

v_call: TRBV4-1
d_call: NA
clone_size: NA
j_call: TRBJ1-4
cdr3_nt: TGCGCCAGCAGCCAAGGTCCCCGTGAAAAACTGTTTTTT
cdr3_aa: CASSQGPREKLFF

v_call: TRBV5-6
d_call: TRBD2
clone_size: NA
j_call: TRBJ2-3
cdr3_nt: TGTGCCAGCAGCCCACTAGCGGAAAATACGCAGTATTTT
cdr3_aa: CASSPLAENTQYF

v_call: TRBV6-4
d_call: NA
clone_size: NA
j_call: TRBJ1-4
cdr3_nt: TGTGCCAGCAGGGATGACAGGTTAGCTAATGAAAAACTGTTTTTT
cdr3_aa: CASRDDRLANEKLFF

v_call: TRBV5-1
d_call: NA
clone_size: NA
j_call: TRBJ2-5
cdr3_nt: TGCGCCAGCAGCTTGGCAGGGGAACACCAGTACTTC
cdr3_aa: CASSLAGEHQYF

v_call: TRBV7-8
d_call: NA
clone_size: NA
j_call: TRBJ1-5
cdr3_nt: TGTGCCAGCAGCTCGTCTTTGGACCGACAGAGACCCCAGCATTTT
cdr3_aa: CASSSSLDRQRPQHF

v_call: TRBV12-5
d_call: NA
clone_size: NA
j_call: TRBJ2-3
cdr3_nt: TGTGCTAGTGGGGGTGGACTCGCCCCCACAGATACGCAGTATTTT
cdr3_aa: CASGGGLAPTDTQYF

v_call: TRBV7-9
d_call: TRBD1
clone_size: NA
j_call: TRBJ2-1
cdr3_nt: TGTGCCAGCAGTTCCGGGACAGGGGGCTTCAATGAGCAGTTCTTC
cdr3_aa: CASSSGTGGFNEQFF

v_call: TRBV6-5
d_call: TRBD1
clone_size: NA
j_call: TRBJ1-5
cdr3_nt: TGTGCCAGCAGTTACGGGACAGGGGATCAGCCCCAGCATTTT
cdr3_aa: CASSYGTGDQPQHF

v_call: TRBV5-1
d_call: NA
clone_size: NA
j_call: TRBJ2-7
cdr3_nt: TGCGCCAGCAGCTTAGCGACGGGTTCCCCCTACGAGCAGTACTTC
cdr3_aa: CASSLATGSPYEQYF

v_call: TRBV6-5
d_call: TRBD1
clone_size: NA
j_call: TRBJ1-1
cdr3_nt: TGTGCCAGCAGTTATCGGACAGGGGGCAGGACTGAAGCTTTCTTT
cdr3_aa: CASSYRTGGRTEAFF

v_call: TRBV7-2
d_call: NA
clone_size: NA
j_call: TRBJ2-7
cdr3_nt: TGTGCCAGCAGCCCCAGCGGAAACTCCTACGAGCAGTACTTC
cdr3_aa: CASSPSGNSYEQYF

v_call: TRBV2
d_call: TRBD1
clone_size: NA
j_call: TRBJ1-1
cdr3_nt: TGTGCCAGCAGACAACAGGGGACAGCCAACACTGAAGCTTTCTTT
cdr3_aa: CASRQQGTANTEAFF

v_call: TRBV7-2
d_call: NA
clone_size: NA
j_call: TRBJ1-1
cdr3_nt: TGTGCCAGCAGCCTCCGGGTCTTGAACACTGAAGCTTTCTTT
cdr3_aa: CASSLRVLNTEAFF

v_call: TRBV28
d_call: NA
clone_size: NA
j_call: TRBJ1-2
cdr3_nt: TGTGCCAGCAGTTTATATGCTGTGGCAGGTGGCGAAAACTATGGCTACACCTTC
cdr3_aa: CASSLYAVAGGENYGYTF

v_call: TRBV27
d_call: NA
clone_size: NA
j_call: TRBJ1-4
cdr3_nt: TGTGCCAGCAGACAGGGTTCGCTTGAAAAACTGTTTTTT
cdr3_aa: CASRQGSLEKLFF

v_call: TRBV7-8
d_call: NA
clone_size: NA
j_call: TRBJ2-2
cdr3_nt: TGTGCCAGCAGTCCTTCGGGACAAGGCACCGGGGAGCTGTTTTTT
cdr3_aa: CASSPSGQGTGELFF

v_call: TRBV20-1
d_call: NA
clone_size: few
j_call: TRBJ1-1
cdr3_nt: TGCAGGGCACAAGGGGGCACTGAAGCTTTCTTT
cdr3_aa: CRAQGGTEAFF

v_call: TRBV19
d_call: NA
clone_size: few
j_call: TRBJ2-1
cdr3_nt: TGTGCCAGTAGTAAGTGGCAAGGGGGTAACTACAATGAGCAGTTCTTC
cdr3_aa: CASSKWQGGNYNEQFF

v_call: TRBV5-1
d_call: TRBD2
clone_size: NA
j_call: TRBJ2-3
cdr3_nt: TGCGCCAGCAGCATAGGACTAGCGGGGGGGGACACAGATACGCAGTATTTT
cdr3_aa: CASSIGLAGGDTDTQYF

v_call: TRBV19
d_call: NA
clone_size: NA
j_call: TRBJ2-7
cdr3_nt: TGTGCCAGCGGGGGTGATTACGAGCAGTACTTC
cdr3_aa: CASGGDYEQYF

v_call: TRBV10-1
d_call: NA
clone_size: NA
j_call: TRBJ1-1
cdr3_nt: TGCGCCAGCAGTGATGAGGGCGCTGAAGCTTTCTTT
cdr3_aa: CASSDEGAEAFF

v_call: TRBV10-2
d_call: TRBD1
clone_size: once
j_call: TRBJ1-5
cdr3_nt: TGCGCCAGCAGGGGACAGAGCAATCAGCCCCAGCATTTT
cdr3_aa: CASRGQSNQPQHF

v_call: TRBV5-4
d_call: TRBD2
clone_size: NA
j_call: TRBJ2-1
cdr3_nt: TGTGCCAGCAGCTTAAGGGTCGGAGCGGGGGGGCGCGGTGAGCAGTTCTTC
cdr3_aa: CASSLRVGAGGRGEQFF

v_call: TRBV28
d_call: TRBD2
clone_size: NA
j_call: TRBJ2-3
cdr3_nt: TGTGCCAGCAGTGCAGTAGCGGGGTGGGGCCCAGATACGCAGTATTTT
cdr3_aa: CASSAVAGWGPDTQYF

v_call: TRBV19
d_call: TRBD2
clone_size: once
j_call: TRBJ2-7
cdr3_nt: TGTGCCTCATACATCGCGGGGGGTGAGCAGTACTTC
cdr3_aa: CASYIAGGEQYF

v_call: TRBV5-1
d_call: NA
clone_size: NA
j_call: TRBJ2-7
cdr3_nt: TGCGCCAGCAGCTTGTCGACGGGAGCAGCCTACGAGCAGTACTTC
cdr3_aa: CASSLSTGAAYEQYF